This TCR beta chain derives from a study of identical twins. Study-wide results and caveats: For out-of-frame beta sequences, excess twin sharing was weaker. Findings depended on cross-sectional statistics rather than tracking the same donors. Out-of-frame alpha sequences common to twins were enriched for low generation probability.

Unique molecular identifiers were present on the cDNA, and a universal primer site came from template switching. TCRdb re-analysed the 5' RACE reads in MiXCR, keeping a single row per CDR3 protein. Here the sample spans roughly 350,000 distinct CDR3 sequences, roughly 9% being singletons. CDR3 size: 13 residues. Trimming removed 4 bases from V and 5 bases from J, with 11 bases in between. Germline V gene data show CDR1 as MGHRA and CDR2 as YSYEKL. With respect to this clonotype: What it binds is not known.

V usage is TRBV4-1 and J usage is TRBJ2-5, with D perhaps given as TRBD1 or TRBD2 (5 bases each). The sequencing sample was made of naive T cells sorted from blood. This TCR was sampled from a woman in her fifties or sixties in good health. As DNA, the CDR3 is TGCGCCAGCAGCCTGGGGACCGTGGAGACCCAGTACTTC. It encodes CASSLGTVETQYF.